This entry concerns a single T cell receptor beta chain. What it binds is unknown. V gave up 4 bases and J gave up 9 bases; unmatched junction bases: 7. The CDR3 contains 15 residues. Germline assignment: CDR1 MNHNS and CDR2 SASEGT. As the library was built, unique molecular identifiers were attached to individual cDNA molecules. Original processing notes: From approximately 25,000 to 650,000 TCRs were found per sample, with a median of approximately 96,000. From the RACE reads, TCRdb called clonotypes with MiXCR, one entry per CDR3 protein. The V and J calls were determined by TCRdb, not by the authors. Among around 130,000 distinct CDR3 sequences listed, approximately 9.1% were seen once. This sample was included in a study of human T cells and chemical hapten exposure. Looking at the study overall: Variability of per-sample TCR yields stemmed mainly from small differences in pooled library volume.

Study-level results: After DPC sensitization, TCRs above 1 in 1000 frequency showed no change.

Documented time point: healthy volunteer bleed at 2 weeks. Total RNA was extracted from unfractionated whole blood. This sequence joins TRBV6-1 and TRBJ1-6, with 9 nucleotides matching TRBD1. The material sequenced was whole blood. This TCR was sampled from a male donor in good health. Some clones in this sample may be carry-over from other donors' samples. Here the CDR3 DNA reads TGTGCCAGCAGTGGACGACAGGGGGACAGTTCACCCCTCCACTTT. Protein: CASSGRQGDSSPLHF.